The entry below describes one T cell receptor beta chain. Amplification used 60 Vbeta primers and 13 Jbeta primers. Method: immunoSEQ multiplex PCR; TCRdb's copy keeps in-frame clones and lacks some. The sample lists around 150,000 clones, approximately 86% occurring once. V was clipped by 2 bases and J by 3 bases, with 14 bases between them. CDR1 and CDR2 (germline): MNHEY, SVGAGI. The CDR3 is 16 residues long. This entry is derived from a study of cytomegalovirus exposure and HLA in healthy donors. Healthy bone marrow donors made up the donors. This receptor was taken from a woman between 18 and 30 years old in good health and CMV-seronegative. The chain is built from TRBV6-5 and TRBJ1-5; TRBD1 is a possible D gene (5 bases). Sequencing was performed on PBMCs. The CDR3 loop is CASSYASVGDNQPQHF. In DNA form, the CDR3 reads TGTGCCAGCAGTTACGCCTCAGTAGGGGACAATCAGCCCCAGCATTTT.